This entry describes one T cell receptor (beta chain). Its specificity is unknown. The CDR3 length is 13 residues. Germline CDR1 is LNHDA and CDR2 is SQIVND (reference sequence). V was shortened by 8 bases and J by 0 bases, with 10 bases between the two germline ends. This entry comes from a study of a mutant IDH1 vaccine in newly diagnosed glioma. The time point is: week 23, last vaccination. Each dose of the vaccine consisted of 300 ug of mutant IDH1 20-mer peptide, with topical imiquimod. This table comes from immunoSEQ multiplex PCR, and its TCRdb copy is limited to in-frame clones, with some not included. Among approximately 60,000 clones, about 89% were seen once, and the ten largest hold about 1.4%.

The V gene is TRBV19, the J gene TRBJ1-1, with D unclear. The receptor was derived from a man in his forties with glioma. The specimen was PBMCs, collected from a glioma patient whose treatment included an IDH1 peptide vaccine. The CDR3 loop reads CASGTEMNTEAFF. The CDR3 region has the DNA TGTGCCAGTGGAACGGAAATGAACACTGAAGCTTTCTTT.